This T cell receptor (beta chain) originates from a study of PD-1 blockade in classical Hodgkin lymphoma. General observations from the study: Undefined causes, possibly disease activity or prior therapy, underlie the repertoire differences. Reported findings placed baseline TCR diversity lower in newly diagnosed patients (compared with healthy donors). A significant rise in TCR diversity was seen by C4D1 for CD4+ cells but not for CD8+ cells.

The protocol was immunoSEQ multiplex PCR, while the TCRdb copy is restricted to in-frame clones and leaves out a portion. The repertoire holds around 96,000 clones, with around four fifths as singletons. Note on this clone: Antigen specificity is unknown.

Relapses following autologous stem cell transplantation were seen in all patients, with brentuximab vedotin exposure varying. Classification of best responses gave complete response, partial response or progressive disease. Per germline, CDR1 LNHNV and CDR2 YYDKDF (reference sequence). Trimming stripped 3 bases from V and 0 bases from J, with 3 bases between. CDR3 length equals 13 residues. The sample in question was peripheral blood mononuclear cells (PBMCs), obtained at baseline. The clonotype originates from a human donor with classical Hodgkin lymphoma. The V and J genes are TRBV15 and TRBJ1-5; no clear D gene. The CDR3 DNA is TGTGCCACCAGCAGGAGTAGCAATCAGCCCCAGCATTTT. This gives the protein CATSRSSNQPQHF.